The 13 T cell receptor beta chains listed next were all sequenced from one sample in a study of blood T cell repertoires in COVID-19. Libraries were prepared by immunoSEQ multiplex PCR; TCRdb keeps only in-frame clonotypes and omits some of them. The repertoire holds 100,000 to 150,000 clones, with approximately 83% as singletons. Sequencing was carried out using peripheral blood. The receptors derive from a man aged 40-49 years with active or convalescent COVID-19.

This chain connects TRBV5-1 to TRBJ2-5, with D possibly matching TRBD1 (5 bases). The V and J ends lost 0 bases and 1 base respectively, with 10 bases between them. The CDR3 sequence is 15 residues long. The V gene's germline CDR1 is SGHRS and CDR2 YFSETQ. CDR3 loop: CASSLEAGPQETQYF. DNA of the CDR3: TGCGCCAGCAGCTTGGAGGCAGGGCCCCAAGAGACCCAGTACTTC. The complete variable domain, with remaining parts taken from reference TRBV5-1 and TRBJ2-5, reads KAGVTQTPRYLIKTRGQQVTLSCSPISGHRSVSWYQQTPGQGLQFLFEYFSETQRNKGNFPGRFSGRQFSNSRSEMNVSTLELGDSALYLCASSLEAGPQETQYFGPGTRLLVL.

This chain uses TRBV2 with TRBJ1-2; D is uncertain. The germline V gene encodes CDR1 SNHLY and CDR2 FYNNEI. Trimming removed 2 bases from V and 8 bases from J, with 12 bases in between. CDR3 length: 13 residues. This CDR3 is CASSEQGLEGYTF. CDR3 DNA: TGTGCCAGCAGTGAACAAGGACTGGAGGGCTACACCTTC.

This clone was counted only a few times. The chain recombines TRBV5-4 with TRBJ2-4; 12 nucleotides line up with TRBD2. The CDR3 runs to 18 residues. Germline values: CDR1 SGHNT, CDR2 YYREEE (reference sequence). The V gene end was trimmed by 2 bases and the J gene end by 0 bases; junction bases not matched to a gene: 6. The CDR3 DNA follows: TGTGCCAGCAGCTTATGGACTAGCGGGGCGGTAGCCAAAAACATTCAGTACTTC. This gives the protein CASSLWTSGAVAKNIQYF.

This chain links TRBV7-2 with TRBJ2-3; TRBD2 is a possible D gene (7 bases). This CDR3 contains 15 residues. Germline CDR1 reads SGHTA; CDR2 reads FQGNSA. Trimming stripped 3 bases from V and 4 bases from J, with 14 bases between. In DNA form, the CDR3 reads TGTGCCAGCAGCTTTGGTGGGGGGGGCGCAGATACGCAGTATTTT. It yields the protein CASSFGGGGADTQYF.

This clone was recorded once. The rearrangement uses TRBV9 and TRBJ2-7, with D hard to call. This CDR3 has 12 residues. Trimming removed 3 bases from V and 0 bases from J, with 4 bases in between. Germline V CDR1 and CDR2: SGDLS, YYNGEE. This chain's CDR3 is CASSESSYEQYF. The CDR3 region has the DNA TGTGCCAGCAGCGAGAGCTCCTACGAGCAGTACTTC.

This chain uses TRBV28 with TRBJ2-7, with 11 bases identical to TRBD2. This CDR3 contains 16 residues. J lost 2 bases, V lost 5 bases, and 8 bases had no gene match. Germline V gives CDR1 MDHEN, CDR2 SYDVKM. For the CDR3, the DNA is TGTGCCAGCAGTCGTACCCTAGCGGGGGGCCCCTACGAGCAGTACTTC. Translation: CASSRTLAGGPYEQYF. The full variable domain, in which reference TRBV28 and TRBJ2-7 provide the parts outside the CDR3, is DVKVTQSSRYLVKRTGEKVFLECVQDMDHENMFWYRQDPGLGLRLIYFSYDVKMKEKGDIPEGYSVSREKKERFSLILESASTNQTSMYLCASSRTLAGGPYEQYFGPGTRLTVT.

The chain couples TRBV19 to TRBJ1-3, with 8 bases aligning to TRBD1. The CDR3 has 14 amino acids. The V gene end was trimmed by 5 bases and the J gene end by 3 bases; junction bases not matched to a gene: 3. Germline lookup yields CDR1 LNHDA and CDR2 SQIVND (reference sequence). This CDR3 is CASSGQGGGNTIYF. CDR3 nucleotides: TGTGCCAGTAGTGGACAGGGAGGTGGAAACACCATATATTTT.

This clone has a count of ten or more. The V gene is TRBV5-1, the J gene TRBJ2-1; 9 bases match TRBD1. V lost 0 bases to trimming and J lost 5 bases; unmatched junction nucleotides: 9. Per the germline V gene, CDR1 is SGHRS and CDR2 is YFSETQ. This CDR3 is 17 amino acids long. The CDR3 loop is CASSLAGPGQGNNEQFF. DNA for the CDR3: TGCGCCAGCAGCTTGGCGGGCCCGGGACAGGGAAACAATGAGCAGTTCTTC.

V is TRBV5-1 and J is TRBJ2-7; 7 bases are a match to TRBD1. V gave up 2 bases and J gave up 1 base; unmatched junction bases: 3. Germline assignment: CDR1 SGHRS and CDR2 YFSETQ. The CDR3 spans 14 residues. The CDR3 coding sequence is TGCGCCAGCAGCTTCTTGGACAGGTCCTACGAGCAGTACTTC. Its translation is CASSFLDRSYEQYF.

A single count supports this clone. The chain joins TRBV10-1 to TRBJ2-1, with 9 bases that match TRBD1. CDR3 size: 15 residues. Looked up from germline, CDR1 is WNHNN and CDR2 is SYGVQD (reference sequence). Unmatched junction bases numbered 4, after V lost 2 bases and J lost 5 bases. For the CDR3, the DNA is TGCGCCAGCAGTGAGGGACAGGGGACCCACAATGAGCAGTTCTTC. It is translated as CASSEGQGTHNEQFF.

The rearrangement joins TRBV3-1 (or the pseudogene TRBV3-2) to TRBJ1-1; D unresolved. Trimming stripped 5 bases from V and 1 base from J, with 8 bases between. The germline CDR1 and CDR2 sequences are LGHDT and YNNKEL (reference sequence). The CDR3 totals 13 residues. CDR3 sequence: CASSWGGNTEAFF. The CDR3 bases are TGTGCCAGCAGCTGGGGAGGGAACACTGAAGCTTTCTTT.

Here the CDR3 reads CASSVDPTNSPLHF. The CDR3 DNA reads as TGTGCCAGCAGCGTAGATCCGACAAATTCACCCCTCCACTTT. The chain carries TRBV9 and TRBJ1-6; D unclear. Germline loops: CDR1 SGDLS, CDR2 YYNGEE. The germline V and J ends were trimmed by 0 bases and 7 bases, with 8 bases remaining between them. The CDR3 is 14 amino acids.

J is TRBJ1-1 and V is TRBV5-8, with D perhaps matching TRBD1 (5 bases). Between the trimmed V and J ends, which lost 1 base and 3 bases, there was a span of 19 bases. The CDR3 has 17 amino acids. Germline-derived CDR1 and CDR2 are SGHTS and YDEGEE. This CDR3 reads CASSLRWGLSGDTEAFF. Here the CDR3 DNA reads TGTGCCAGCAGCTTGCGATGGGGATTATCGGGGGACACTGAAGCTTTCTTT.